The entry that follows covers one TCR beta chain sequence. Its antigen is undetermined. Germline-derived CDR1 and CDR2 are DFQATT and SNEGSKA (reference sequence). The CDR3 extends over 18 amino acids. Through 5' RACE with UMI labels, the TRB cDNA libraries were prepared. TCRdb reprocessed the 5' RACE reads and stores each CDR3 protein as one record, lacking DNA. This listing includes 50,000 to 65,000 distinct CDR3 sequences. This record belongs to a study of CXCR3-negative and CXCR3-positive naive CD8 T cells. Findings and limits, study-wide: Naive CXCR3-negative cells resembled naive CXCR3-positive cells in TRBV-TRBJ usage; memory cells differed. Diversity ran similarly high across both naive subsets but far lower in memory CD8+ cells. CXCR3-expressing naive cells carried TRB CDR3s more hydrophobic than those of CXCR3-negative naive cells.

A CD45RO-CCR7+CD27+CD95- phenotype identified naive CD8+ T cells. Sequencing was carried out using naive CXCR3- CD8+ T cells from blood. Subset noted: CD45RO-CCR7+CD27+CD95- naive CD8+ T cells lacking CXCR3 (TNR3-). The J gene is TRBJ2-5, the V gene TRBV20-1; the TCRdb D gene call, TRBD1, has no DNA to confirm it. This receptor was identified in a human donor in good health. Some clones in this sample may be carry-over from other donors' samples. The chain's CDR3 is CSAVDTDRDRAFLETQYF.